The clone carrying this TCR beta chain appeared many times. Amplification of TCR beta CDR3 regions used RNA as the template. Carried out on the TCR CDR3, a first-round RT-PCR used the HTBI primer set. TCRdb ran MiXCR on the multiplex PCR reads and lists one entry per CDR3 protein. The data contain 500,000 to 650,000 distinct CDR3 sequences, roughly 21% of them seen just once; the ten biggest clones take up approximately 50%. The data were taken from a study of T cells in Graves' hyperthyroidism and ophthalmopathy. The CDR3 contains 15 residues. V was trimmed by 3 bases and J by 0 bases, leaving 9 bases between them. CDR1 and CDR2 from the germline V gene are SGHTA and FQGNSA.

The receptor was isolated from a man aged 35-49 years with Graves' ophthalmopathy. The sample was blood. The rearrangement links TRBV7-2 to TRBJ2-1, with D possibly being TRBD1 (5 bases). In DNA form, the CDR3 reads TGTGCCAGCAGCTTGTTAAGGGGCTCCTACAATGAGCAGTTCTTC. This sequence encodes CASSLLRGSYNEQFF.